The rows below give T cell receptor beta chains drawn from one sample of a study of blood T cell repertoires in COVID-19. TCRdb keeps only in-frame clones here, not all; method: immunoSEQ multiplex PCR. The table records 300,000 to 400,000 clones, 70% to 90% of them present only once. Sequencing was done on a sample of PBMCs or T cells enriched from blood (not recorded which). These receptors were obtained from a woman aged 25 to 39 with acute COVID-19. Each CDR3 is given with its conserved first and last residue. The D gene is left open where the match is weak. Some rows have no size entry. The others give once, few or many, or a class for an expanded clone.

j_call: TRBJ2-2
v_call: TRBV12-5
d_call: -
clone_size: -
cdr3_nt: TGTGCTAGTGGTTTGGGACAGACCCTGAACACCGGGGAGCTGTTTTTT
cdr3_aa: CASGLGQTLNTGELFF

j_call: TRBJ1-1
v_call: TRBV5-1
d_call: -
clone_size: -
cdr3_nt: TGCGCCAGCAGCGAGGCTGGATGGGGGGCTGAAGCTTTCTTT
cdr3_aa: CASSEAGWGAEAFF

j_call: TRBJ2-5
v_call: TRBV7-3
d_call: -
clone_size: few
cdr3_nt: TGTGCCAGCAGCTCAGGCGGGAAAGGGGAGACCCAGTACTTC
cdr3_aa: CASSSGGKGETQYF

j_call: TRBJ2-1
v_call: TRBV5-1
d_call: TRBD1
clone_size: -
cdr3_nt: TGCGCCAGCAGCAAGGACAGGGTGAATGAGCAGTTCTTC
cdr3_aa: CASSKDRVNEQFF

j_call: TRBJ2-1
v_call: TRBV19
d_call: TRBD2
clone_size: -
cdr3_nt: TGTGCCAGTAGCACGGGGCTAGCGGGGGTTTACAATGAGCAGTTCTTC
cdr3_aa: CASSTGLAGVYNEQFF

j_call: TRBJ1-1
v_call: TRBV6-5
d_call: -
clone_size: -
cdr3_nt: TGTGCCAGCCGGGGGGCTGAAGCTTTCTTT
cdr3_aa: CASRGAEAFF

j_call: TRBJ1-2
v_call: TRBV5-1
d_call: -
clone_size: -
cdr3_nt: TGCGCCAGCAAGGAGGCGGCGGGAAATGGCTACACCTTC
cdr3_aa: CASKEAAGNGYTF

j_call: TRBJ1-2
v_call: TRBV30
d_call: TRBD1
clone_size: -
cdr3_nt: TGTGCCTGGAGTTCTCGGACAGGGCCGGTTGGTAGTGGCTACACCTTC
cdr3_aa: CAWSSRTGPVGSGYTF

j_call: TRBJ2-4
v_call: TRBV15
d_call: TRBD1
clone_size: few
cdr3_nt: TGTGCCACCAGCAGAGAGATTCAGGGGGTCGGGGCCAAAAACATTCAGTACTTC
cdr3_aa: CATSREIQGVGAKNIQYF

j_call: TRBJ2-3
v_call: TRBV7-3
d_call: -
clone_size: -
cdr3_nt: TGTGCCAGCAGCTTAACCCCCTCCGGGGGCACAGATACGCAGTATTTT
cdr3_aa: CASSLTPSGGTDTQYF

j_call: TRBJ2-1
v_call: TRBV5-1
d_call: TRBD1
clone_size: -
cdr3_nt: TGCGCCAGCAGCCCGACGATACAGACAGGGCCTCATGAGCAGTTCTTC
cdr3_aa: CASSPTIQTGPHEQFF

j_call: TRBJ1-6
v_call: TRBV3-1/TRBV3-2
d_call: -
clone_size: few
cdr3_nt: TGTGCCAGCAAACACCGGGCCGGGGGGTATAATTCACCCCTCCACTTT
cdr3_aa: CASKHRAGGYNSPLHF

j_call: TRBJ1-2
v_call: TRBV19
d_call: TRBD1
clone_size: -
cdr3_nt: TGTGCCAGTTTTCCTGCAGGGGGCCATGGCTACACCTTC
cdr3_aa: CASFPAGGHGYTF

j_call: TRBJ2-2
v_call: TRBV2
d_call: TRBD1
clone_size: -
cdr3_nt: TGTGCCAGCAGTAGGGACAGAAACACCGGGGAGCTGTTTTTT
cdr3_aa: CASSRDRNTGELFF

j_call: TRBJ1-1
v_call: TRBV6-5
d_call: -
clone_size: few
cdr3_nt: TGTGCCAGCACCCGGACATCTTCCTCTGGTGAAGCTTTCTTT
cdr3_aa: CASTRTSSSGEAFF

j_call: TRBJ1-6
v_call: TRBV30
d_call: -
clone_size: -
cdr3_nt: TGTGCCTGGGTAAACAGGGTTGGATCACCCCTCCACTTT
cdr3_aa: CAWVNRVGSPLHF

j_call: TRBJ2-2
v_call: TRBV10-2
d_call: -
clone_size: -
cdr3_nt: TGCGCCAGCAGTGAAGGAGGCGCCGGGGAGCTGTTTTTT
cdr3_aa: CASSEGGAGELFF

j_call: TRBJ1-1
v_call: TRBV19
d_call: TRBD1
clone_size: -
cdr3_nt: TGTGCCAGTAGTACTGACAGGGATTACATGAACACTGAAGCTTTCTTT
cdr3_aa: CASSTDRDYMNTEAFF

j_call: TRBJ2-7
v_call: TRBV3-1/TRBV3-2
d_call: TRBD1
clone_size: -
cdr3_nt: TGTGCCAGCAGCCCCGCGGACAGGGGGTTTTACGAGCAGTACTTC
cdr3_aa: CASSPADRGFYEQYF

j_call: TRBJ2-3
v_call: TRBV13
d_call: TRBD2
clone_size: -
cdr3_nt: TGTGCCACATTAGCGGGGGGGACAGATACGCAGTATTTT
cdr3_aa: CATLAGGTDTQYF

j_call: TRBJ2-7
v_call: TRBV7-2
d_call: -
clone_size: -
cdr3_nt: TGTGCCAGCAGCTTAGTAGAGGGCGAGCAGTACTTC
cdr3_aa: CASSLVEGEQYF

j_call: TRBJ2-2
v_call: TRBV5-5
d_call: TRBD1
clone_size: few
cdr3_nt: TGTGCCAGCAGCGCGCCATTAGTTCAGGGGGCTCCGAACACCGGGGAGCTGTTTTTT
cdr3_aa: CASSAPLVQGAPNTGELFF

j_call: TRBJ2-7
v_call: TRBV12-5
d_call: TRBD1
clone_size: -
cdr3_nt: TGTGCTAGTGGTTTCGGGACAGTGGGCTACGAGCAGTACTTC
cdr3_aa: CASGFGTVGYEQYF

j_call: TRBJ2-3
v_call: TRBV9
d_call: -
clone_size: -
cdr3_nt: TGTGCCAGCAGCCAGACGAGCGAGACAGATACGCAGTATTTT
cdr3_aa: CASSQTSETDTQYF

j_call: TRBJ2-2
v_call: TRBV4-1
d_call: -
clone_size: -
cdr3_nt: TGCGCCAGCAGCCAAGGTGCAGAAAACACCGGGGAGCTGTTTTTT
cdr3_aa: CASSQGAENTGELFF

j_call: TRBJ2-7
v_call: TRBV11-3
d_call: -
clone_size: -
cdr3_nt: TGTGCCAGCAGCTTAGGTGGGCCAGTGAGCTCCTACGAGCAGTACTTC
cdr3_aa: CASSLGGPVSSYEQYF

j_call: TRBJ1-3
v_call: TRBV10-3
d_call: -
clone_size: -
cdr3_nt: TGTGCCATTACTCCGACAAGCTCTGGAAACACCATATATTTT
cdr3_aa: CAITPTSSGNTIYF

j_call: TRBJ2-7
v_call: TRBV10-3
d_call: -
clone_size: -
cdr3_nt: TGTGCCATCGGCCTAAGTGAGGGTTCCTACGAGCAGTACTTC
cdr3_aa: CAIGLSEGSYEQYF

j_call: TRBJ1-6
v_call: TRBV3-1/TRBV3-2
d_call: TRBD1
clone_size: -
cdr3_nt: TGTGCCAGCAGCCAAGCGGGGACAGGGGGAAATTCACCCCTCCACTTT
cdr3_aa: CASSQAGTGGNSPLHF

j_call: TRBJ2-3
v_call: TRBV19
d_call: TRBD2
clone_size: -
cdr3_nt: TGTGCCAGTAGTATGGGTACTAGCGGGGCTAGCACAGATACGCAGTATTTT
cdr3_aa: CASSMGTSGASTDTQYF

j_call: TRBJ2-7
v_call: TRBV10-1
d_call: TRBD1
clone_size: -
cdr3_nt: TGCGCCAGCAGTGAGGTCAAGGACAGGGTAGGCTACGAGCAGTACTTC
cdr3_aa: CASSEVKDRVGYEQYF

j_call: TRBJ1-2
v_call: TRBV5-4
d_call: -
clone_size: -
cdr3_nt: TGTGCCAGCAGCTGGGGGCAGCGCTATGGCTACACCTTC
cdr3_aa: CASSWGQRYGYTF

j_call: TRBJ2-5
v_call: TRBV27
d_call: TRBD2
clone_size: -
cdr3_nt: TGTGCCACACGGGCTAGCGGGGGGGCCCAGGACCAGTACTTC
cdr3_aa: CATRASGGAQDQYF

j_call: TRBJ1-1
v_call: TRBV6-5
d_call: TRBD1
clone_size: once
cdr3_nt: TGTGCCAGCAGTACTAGGACAGGGGTGACTGAAGCTTTCTTT
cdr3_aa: CASSTRTGVTEAFF

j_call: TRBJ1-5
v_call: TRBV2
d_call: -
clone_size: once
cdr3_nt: TGTGCCAGCAGTGGCCCCCGCGGGGGGAAGACCAATCAGCCCCAGCATTTT
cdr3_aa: CASSGPRGGKTNQPQHF

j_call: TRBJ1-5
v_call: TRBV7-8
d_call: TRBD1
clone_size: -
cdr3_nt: TGTGCCAGCCAGGGGACAGGGGGGGTACGGGGCAATCAGCCCCAGCATTTT
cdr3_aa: CASQGTGGVRGNQPQHF

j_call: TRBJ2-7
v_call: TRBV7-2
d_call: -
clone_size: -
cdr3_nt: TGTGCCAGCAGCTTAGTACAGGGTCAGCCCTACGAGCAGTACTTC
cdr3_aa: CASSLVQGQPYEQYF

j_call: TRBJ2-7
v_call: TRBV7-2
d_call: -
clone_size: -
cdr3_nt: TGTGCCAGCAGCCGCCCGACAGGACAACGCCCCTACGAGCAGTACTTC
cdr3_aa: CASSRPTGQRPYEQYF

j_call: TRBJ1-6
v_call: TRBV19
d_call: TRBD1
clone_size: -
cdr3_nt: TGTGCCAGTAGTCGGATCCGGGGACAGGGAACGGGCTATAATTCACCCCTCCACTTT
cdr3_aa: CASSRIRGQGTGYNSPLHF

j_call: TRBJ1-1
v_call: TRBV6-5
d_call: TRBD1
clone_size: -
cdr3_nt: TGTGCCAGCACTAGGGGACAGGGGAACACTGAAGCTTTCTTT
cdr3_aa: CASTRGQGNTEAFF

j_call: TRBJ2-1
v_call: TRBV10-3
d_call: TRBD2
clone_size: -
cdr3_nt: TGTGCCATCAGTGCTCCTCGGGGGGGCTACGACAATGAGCAGTTCTTC
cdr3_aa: CAISAPRGGYDNEQFF